Each of the 8 T cell receptor beta chains below was sequenced from the same sample in a study of patients and donors after allogeneic stem cell transplantation. In TCRdb, the RT-PCR reads were re-called with MiXCR into one record per CDR3 protein. The repertoire holds approximately 150,000 distinct CDR3 sequences, with 24% as singletons. Sequences were obtained from blood, either unsorted or a sorted T cell fraction (not recorded which). The origin of the receptors is a human donor who was either an allogeneic HSCT recipient or a stem cell or donor lymphocyte infusion donor (not recorded which). It is not recorded whose cells these are; they may come from a transplant donor.

This chain connects TRBV20-1 to TRBJ2-7, with D perhaps TRBD1 or TRBD2 (5 bases each). The CDR3 totals 16 residues. From germline, CDR1 is DFQATT and CDR2 SNEGSKA (reference sequence). V was cut by 3 bases and J by 7 bases, with 25 bases left in between. The DNA for the CDR3 is TGCAGTGCTAGCCATACTATAGGGGACCCGTGGAATGAGCAGTACTTC. Encoded protein: CSASHTIGDPWNEQYF.

The chain employs TRBV7-9 and TRBJ1-2; D call uncertain. The CDR3 length is 12 residues. Germline values: CDR1 SEHNR, CDR2 FQNEAQ (reference sequence). V dropped 2 bases and J dropped 2 bases, with 3 bases sitting between them. The CDR3 loop reads CASSLNNYGYTF. CDR3 bases: TGTGCCAGCAGCTTAAACAACTATGGCTACACCTTC.

This clonotype has a count of ten or more. The J gene is TRBJ2-1, the V gene TRBV29-1; 7 nucleotides line up with TRBD1. Germline V CDR1 and CDR2: SQVTM, ANQGSEA. V lost 3 bases and J lost 5; bases outside the gene matches: 10. The length of the CDR3 is 15 residues. The CDR3 is CSVEWPGQLHNEQFF. The CDR3 DNA is TGCAGCGTTGAGTGGCCGGGACAGCTACACAATGAGCAGTTCTTC.

This chain connects TRBV4-2 to TRBJ1-5; tentative D call: TRBD1 (6 bases). The germline V gene encodes CDR1 LGHNA and CDR2 YNFKEQ. V lost 4 bases, J lost 6 bases, and 16 bases lay in between. The CDR3 consists of 15 residues. CDR3 amino acids: CASSPSRGAGQPQHF. The CDR3 DNA is TGTGCCAGCAGCCCATCGAGGGGGGCCGGTCAGCCCCAGCATTTT.

The chain has TRBV29-1 and TRBJ1-1; D not certain. Germline CDR1 reads SQVTM; CDR2 reads ANQGSEA. The CDR3 consists of 15 residues. Between the trimmed V and J ends, which lost 4 bases and 1 base, there was a span of 16 bases. This chain's CDR3 is CSVAVPASWNTEAFF. CDR3 coding DNA: TGCAGCGTTGCTGTACCGGCCTCCTGGAACACTGAAGCTTTCTTT.

V gene TRBV20-1 combines with J gene TRBJ1-2, with D maybe TRBD1 (6 bases). V dropped 1 base and J dropped 2 bases, with 14 bases sitting between them. The CDR3 consists of 15 residues. CDR1 DFQATT and CDR2 SNEGSKA come from the germline V gene (reference sequence). CDR3 nucleotides: TGCAGTGCTAGAGTTGGGGGCGGGGACAACTATGGCTACACCTTC. Amino acid sequence: CSARVGGGDNYGYTF.

V is TRBV20-1 and J is TRBJ2-1; D gene uncertain. The germline CDR1 and CDR2 sequences are DFQATT and SNEGSKA (reference sequence). This CDR3 spans 15 amino acids. The ends were cut back, 5 bases at V and 2 bases at J, with 16 bases in the middle. The CDR3 coding sequence is TGCAGTGCTCGACCGACCCGCGTCCCCTACAATGAGCAGTTCTTC. Translation: CSARPTRVPYNEQFF.

DNA for the CDR3: TGCGCCAGCAGCCAAGGCGGGGGGCGCATAGGGGAGCTGTTTTTT. Its translation is CASSQGGGRIGELFF. J is TRBJ2-2 and V is TRBV4-1, with 8 positions matching TRBD2. CDR3 length: 15 amino acids. Germline V gene data show CDR1 as MGHRA and CDR2 as YSYEKL. The junction had 6 bases not matched to a gene; V was cut back by 1 base and J by 8 bases.